The 20 T cell receptor beta chains in this list originate from one sample, sequenced in a study of blood T cell repertoires in COVID-19. The data were produced by immunoSEQ multiplex PCR, yet TCRdb's version contains in-frame clones alone and is incomplete. The repertoire holds under 150,000 clones, with approximately 83% as singletons. Sequencing used peripheral blood. The source of these receptors is a woman aged 45-65 years who had recovered from COVID-19.

This chain uses TRBV19 with TRBJ2-6; TRBD1 agrees at 8 bases. Trimming removed 5 bases from V and 2 bases from J; junction bases left unmatched: 8. This CDR3 is 17 amino acids long. CDR1 is LNHDA, CDR2 SQIVND, per germline (reference sequence). The CDR3 sequence is CASSLRAGGTGANVLTF. The CDR3 DNA reads as TGTGCCAGTAGTCTAAGGGCAGGGGGCACTGGGGCCAACGTCCTGACTTTC.

A word on this clone: Additional DNA sequences in this sample encode the identical CDR3. This chain joins TRBV7-2 and TRBJ2-5, with TRBD1 matching over 8 bases. This CDR3 comprises 14 residues. Germline trimming cut 3 bases from V and 3 bases from J; bases unmatched to any gene: 3. The V gene's germline CDR1 is SGHTA and CDR2 FQGNSA. The CDR3: CASSFNRGKETQYF. CDR3 sequence (DNA): TGTGCCAGCAGCTTCAACAGGGGGAAAGAGACCCAGTACTTC.

A single count supports this clone. The chain joins TRBV18 to TRBJ1-1, with D unresolved. The CDR3 has 15 amino acids. The V end lost 0 bases, the J end lost 5 bases, and 13 bases lay between the germline ends. In germline, CDR1 is KGHSH, CDR2 LQKENI. This CDR3 is CASSPPSKSVTEAFF. The CDR3 region has the DNA TGTGCCAGCTCACCACCCAGTAAGTCTGTAACTGAAGCTTTCTTT. Using reference TRBV18 and TRBJ1-1 for the parts outside the CDR3, the full variable domain is NAGVMQNPRHLVRRRGQEARLRCSPMKGHSHVYWYRQLPEEGLKFMVYLQKENIIDESGMPKERFSAEFPKEGPSILRIQQVVRGDSAAYFCASSPPSKSVTEAFFGQGTRLTVV.

The chain recombines TRBV6-5 with TRBJ1-2, with D maybe TRBD1 (6 bases). Trimming removed 5 bases from V and 8 bases from J, with 21 bases in between. Per germline, CDR1 MNHEY and CDR2 SVGAGI. This CDR3 has 15 amino acids. In DNA form, the CDR3 reads TGTGCCAGCAGTCCTCATCTGGGCAGGGGTAGAGGCTACACCTTC. This sequence encodes CASSPHLGRGRGYTF.

J is TRBJ1-2 and V is TRBV29-1; tentative D call: TRBD1 (5 bases). V lost 4 bases, J lost 5 bases, and 8 bases lay in between. CDR1 and CDR2 from the germline V gene are SQVTM and ANQGSEA. The CDR3 is made up of 11 amino acids. The chain's CDR3 is CSVGQHYGYTF. CDR3 nucleotide sequence: TGCAGCGTTGGACAGCATTATGGCTACACCTTC.

The V gene is TRBV5-1, the J gene TRBJ1-3; D is possibly TRBD1 (5 bases). Trimming took 2 bases from V and 1 from J, leaving 10 bases between them. The CDR3 loop spans 15 amino acids. From germline, CDR1 is SGHRS and CDR2 YFSETQ. The CDR3 coding sequence is TGCGCCAGCAGCTTTTGGGGGGGTTCTGGAAACACCATATATTTT. Amino acid sequence: CASSFWGGSGNTIYF. Looking up the rest from reference TRBV5-1 and TRBJ1-3 gives the full variable domain: KAGVTQTPRYLIKTRGQQVTLSCSPISGHRSVSWYQQTPGQGLQFLFEYFSETQRNKGNFPGRFSGRQFSNSRSEMNVSTLELGDSALYLCASSFWGGSGNTIYFGEGSWLTVV.

V is TRBV2 and J is TRBJ2-3; 9 nucleotides agree with TRBD1. The J segment lost 2 bases and the V segment lost 5 bases, leaving 8 bases of the junction unmatched. Per the germline V gene, CDR1 is SNHLY and CDR2 is FYNNEI. CDR3 length equals 16 residues. CDR3 amino acids: CASSYMTGGITDTQYF. CDR3 DNA sequence: TGTGCCAGCAGTTATATGACAGGGGGGATCACAGATACGCAGTATTTT.

This chain links TRBV7-2 with TRBJ2-1; 8 bases map to TRBD1. Germline V gives CDR1 SGHTA, CDR2 FQGNSA. The CDR3 covers 15 residues. J lost 2 bases, V lost 5 bases, and 5 bases had no gene match. CDR3 DNA: TGTGCCAGCAGCCGCGACAGGGGAACCTACAATGAGCAGTTCTTC. Protein: CASSRDRGTYNEQFF. Together with reference TRBV7-2 and TRBJ2-1, the CDR3 gives the full variable domain: GAGVSQSPSNKVTEKGKDVELRCDPISGHTALYWYRQSLGQGLEFLIYFQGNSAPDKSGLPSDRFSAERTGGSVSTLTIQRTQQEDSAVYLCASSRDRGTYNEQFFGPGTRLTVL.

This clone was seen only a few times. This rearrangement joins TRBV5-5 to TRBJ2-1; 11 positions match TRBD2. Germline CDR1 SGHKS, CDR2 YYEKEE (reference sequence). CDR3 length: 18 amino acids. Trimming removed 0 bases from V and 10 bases from J; junction bases left unmatched: 15. The CDR3 coding sequence is TGTGCCAGCAGCTTGGGTATGGCTACTAGCGGGAGTCCACGGGAGCAGTTCTTC. It encodes CASSLGMATSGSPREQFF.

This chain uses TRBV20-1 with TRBJ2-5, with D maybe TRBD1 (5 bases). The V end was cut by 5 bases, the J end by 7 bases, with 8 bases between. The CDR3 runs 10 residues. CDR1 is DFQATT, CDR2 SNEGSKA, per germline (reference sequence). CDR3 residues: CSAGHGTQYF. The CDR3 bases are TGCAGTGCTGGACATGGGACCCAGTACTTC.

For the CDR3, the DNA is TGTGCCAGCAGCAGAGGGACTAGCGGTTCGGGAGATACGCAGTATTTT. It specifies CASSRGTSGSGDTQYF. V usage is TRBV7-2 and J usage is TRBJ2-3, with TRBD2 identical over 11 bases. The CDR3 has 16 residues. CDR1 is SGHTA, CDR2 FQGNSA, per germline. With V trimmed by 5 bases and J by 5 bases, 9 bases remained unmatched.

This clone has only a few counts. The chain has TRBV5-4 and TRBJ2-2, with TRBD2 matching 10 bases. Trimming at V came to 3 bases and at J to 7 bases, leaving 3 bases not matched to a gene. CDR1 and CDR2 from the germline V gene are SGHNT and YYREEE (reference sequence). This CDR3 region has 14 residues. The CDR3 nucleotides are TGTGCCAGCAGCTCGCGGACTAGCGGCGGGGAGCTGTTTTTT. Amino acid sequence: CASSSRTSGGELFF.

This chain uses TRBV3-1 (or the pseudogene TRBV3-2) with TRBJ2-1, with D possibly TRBD1 on 6 matching bases. CDR3 length equals 11 residues. V lost 3 bases, J lost 10 bases, and 7 bases lay in between. Looked up from germline, CDR1 is LGHDT and CDR2 is YNNKEL (reference sequence). The CDR3 DNA is TGTGCCAGCAGCCAGGGGACAGAGCAGTTCTTC. Amino acid sequence: CASSQGTEQFF.

V gene TRBV30 combines with J gene TRBJ1-1; D perhaps matches TRBD1 (5 bases). The CDR3 is made up of 14 amino acids. V dropped 3 bases and J dropped 0 bases, with 11 bases sitting between them. Germline lookup yields CDR1 GTSNPN and CDR2 SVGIG (reference sequence). The CDR3 DNA reads as TGTGCCTGGAGGATGCAGGGTCTGAACACTGAAGCTTTCTTT. Protein product: CAWRMQGLNTEAFF.

The chain couples TRBV13 to TRBJ2-5; possible D gene TRBD2, 7 bases. V was cut by 8 bases and J by 7 bases, with 14 bases left in between. The germline gives CDR1 PRHDT, CDR2 FYEKMQ (reference sequence). This CDR3 contains 12 residues. The CDR3 here is CASGGASGTQYF. For the CDR3, the DNA is TGTGCCAGCGGGGGGGCATCTGGGACCCAGTACTTC.

The V and J genes are TRBV27 and TRBJ2-7; the D gene is possibly TRBD1 (6 bases). Trimming removed 6 bases from V and 0 bases from J, with 12 bases in between. The CDR3 consists of 14 residues. Germline V lookup: CDR1 MNHEY, CDR2 SMNVEV (reference sequence). As DNA, the CDR3 is TGTGCCAGCAGGGGGGCAGGGAGCTCCTACGAGCAGTACTTC. Translating gives CASRGAGSSYEQYF.

The chain is built from TRBV5-1 and TRBJ2-1; 8 positions match TRBD2. The CDR3 has 16 amino acids. With 4 bases clipped from V and 4 bases from J, the junction kept 10 bases outside the gene matches. The germline CDR1 and CDR2 sequences are SGHRS and YFSETQ. In nucleotides, the CDR3 is TGCGCCAGCAGCCAACGGCTAGCGGGCGGATACAATGAGCAGTTCTTC. As protein: CASSQRLAGGYNEQFF.

This clone has a single count. This chain links TRBV11-3 with TRBJ2-7; D unclear. The CDR3 length is 15 residues. Germline CDR1 is SGHNT and CDR2 is YENEEA. V was trimmed by 5 bases and J by 0 bases, leaving 14 bases between them. CDR3 nucleotides: TGTGCCAGCAGCCCGCAAGCCACAGTCTCCTACGAGCAGTACTTC. Protein: CASSPQATVSYEQYF.

In its sample, this clone was seen a few times. The chain couples TRBV7-2 to TRBJ1-1, with 10 bases that match TRBD1. CDR1 and CDR2 from the germline V gene are SGHTA and FQGNSA. V dropped 5 bases and J dropped 11; count of bases not matched to a gene: 11. CDR3 length equals 14 residues. For the CDR3, the DNA is TGTGCCAGCAGCCCGACAGGGGGCTCCCTGGGGGCTTTCTTT. Residues: CASSPTGGSLGAFF.

This sequence joins TRBV18 and TRBJ1-1, with D possibly being TRBD1 (5 bases). This CDR3 is 12 amino acids long. Germline values: CDR1 KGHSH, CDR2 LQKENI. The ends were cut back, 2 bases at V and 10 bases at J, with 11 bases in the middle. The CDR3 region is CASSPGRVGAFF. The CDR3, as DNA: TGTGCCAGCTCACCAGGCAGGGTGGGAGCTTTCTTT.